A selection of T cell receptor beta chains follows, all from one sample in a study of T cell responses to AZD1222 COVID-19 vaccine. Assay: immunoSEQ multiplex PCR; the TCRdb copy retains only in-frame clones and omits some. This table holds 150,000 or so clones, 85% to 90% found once. Sequences were derived from peripheral blood, sampled on day 0 of AZD1222 vaccination. The receptors originated from an adult in good health. Each CDR3 is given with its conserved first and last residue. A D gene is named only where the DNA matches it firmly. Only some rows state a clone size, as once, few, many or a class for expanded clones.

cdr3_aa cdr3_nt j_call cdr3_length d_call clone_size v_call
CASSGEAGLEQFF TGTGCCAGCAGCGGAGAAGCAGGATTGGAGCAGTTCTTC TRBJ2-1 13 . once TRBV7-6
CASSEEEGNEQYF TGTGCCAGCAGTGAGGAGGAGGGGAACGAGCAGTACTTC TRBJ2-7 13 . . TRBV6-4
CASSSAAEAFF TGTGCCAGCAGCTCAGCCGCTGAAGCTTTCTTT TRBJ1-1 11 . . TRBV7-8
CASSPQGRGTNEKLFF TGTGCCAGCAGCCCACAGGGCCGTGGAACTAATGAAAAACTGTTTTTT TRBJ1-4 16 . . TRBV7-9
CASSLNSGRYEQYF TGTGCCAGCAGCTTAAATAGCGGACGCTACGAGCAGTACTTC TRBJ2-7 14 . . TRBV7-2
CASSRDIKNTEAFF TGTGCCAGCAGCAGGGACATCAAGAACACTGAAGCTTTCTTT TRBJ1-1 14 . . TRBV6-5
CASSPGHYEQYF TGTGCCAGCAGCCCCGGGCACTACGAGCAGTACTTC TRBJ2-7 12 . . TRBV12-3/TRBV12-4
CATSDLSQDTGELFF TGTGCCACCAGTGATTTATCCCAGGACACCGGGGAGCTGTTTTTT TRBJ2-2 15 . once TRBV24-1
CSVAPSGGAAKNIQYF TGCAGCGTTGCCCCCAGCGGGGGCGCAGCCAAAAACATTCAGTACTTC TRBJ2-4 16 TRBD2 . TRBV29-1
CASSQNPSGQNTGELFF TGCGCCAGCAGCCAAAACCCTAGCGGACAGAACACCGGGGAGCTGTTTTTT TRBJ2-2 17 TRBD2 . TRBV4-3
CASSQGTGGNTEAFF TGCGCCAGCAGCCAAGGTACAGGGGGCAACACTGAAGCTTTCTTT TRBJ1-1 15 TRBD1 . TRBV4-3
CASSFQNGTGSYEQYF TGTGCCAGCAGCTTTCAAAACGGGACAGGGTCCTACGAGCAGTACTTC TRBJ2-7 16 TRBD1 . TRBV11-3
CASSADRGHHGYTF TGTGCCAGCAGCGCCGACAGGGGTCACCATGGCTACACCTTC TRBJ1-2 14 TRBD1 . TRBV7-3
CASSQGGGFYEKLFF TGTGCCAGCAGCCAAGGGGGGGGGTTTTACGAAAAACTGTTTTTT TRBJ1-4 15 . . TRBV3-1/TRBV3-2
CASSLEAGYEQYF TGTGCCAGCAGTTTAGAGGCGGGATACGAGCAGTACTTC TRBJ2-7 13 . once TRBV27
CASSTTGITGELFF TGCGCCAGCAGCACGACAGGGATCACCGGGGAGCTGTTTTTT TRBJ2-2 14 TRBD1 . TRBV5-1
CASSPGLVENQYF TGCGCCAGCAGCCCTGGACTAGTGGAAAACCAGTACTTC TRBJ2-5 13 TRBD2 . TRBV4-1
CASRRNDRDYGYTF TGTGCAAGTCGCAGGAATGACAGGGACTATGGCTACACCTTC TRBJ1-2 14 . . TRBV12-2
CASSVGDRVPEQYF TGTGCCAGCAGCGTAGGGGACAGGGTCCCCGAGCAGTACTTC TRBJ2-7 14 TRBD1 . TRBV9
CAISYGQGSYNSPLHF TGTGCCATCAGTTATGGACAGGGATCCTATAATTCACCCCTCCACTTT TRBJ1-6 16 TRBD1 . TRBV10-3
CASSPIGGSYEQYF TGTGCCAGCAGCCCCATAGGAGGGAGCTACGAGCAGTACTTC TRBJ2-7 14 . . TRBV5-8
CATSGPSQGQGDTQYF TGTGCCACCAGTGGCCCCTCACAGGGCCAAGGGGATACGCAGTATTTT TRBJ2-3 16 . . TRBV24-1